This entry features one T cell receptor beta chain sequence. What it binds is not known. These data belong to a study of response to subunit inactivated influenza vaccine. Study conclusions and caveats: Authors suggested that a seasonal influenza vaccination recruits few new T cells each time.

TCRdb analysed the RT-PCR reads with MiXCR anew, one entry per CDR3 protein. The data contain about 780,000 distinct CDR3 sequences, less than 20% of them singletons. The sequence derives from a man aged 45 to 65 who received an inactivated influenza vaccine. This sample comprised PBMCs from blood, obtained roughly 5 days after vaccination.

The CDR3 coding sequence is TGTGCCAGCACCCCTTCCGGGCCCGTCGGGGAGCAGTACTTC. This translates into CASTPSGPVGEQYF. This chain joins TRBV12-3 or TRBV12-4 and TRBJ2-7; no definite D call. Trimming left V 7 bases short and J 7 bases short, with 20 bases between. The CDR3 extends over 14 amino acids.